The subject of this entry is one TCR beta chain. The data originate from a study of blood T cell repertoires in COVID-19. Original data processing: Amplification with reference gene primers provided the estimates of nucleated cell counts. Sequenced by immunoSEQ multiplex PCR; TCRdb stores in-frame clones only, minus some. That table is the source of V, J and clone size, and D and trimming were worked out from the DNA. The sample lists 250,000 or so clones, roughly nine tenths seen once, with around 1.3% in the top ten. The V gene lost 0 bases and the J gene lost 4 bases, with 6 bases spanning the gap. CDR1 MNHEY and CDR2 SVGEGT come from the germline V gene. This CDR3 contains 13 residues. Assignment of participants to cohorts was predicated upon participant-reported clinical history.

Specimen: PBMCs or T cells enriched from blood (not recorded which). The receptor comes from a human donor in a cohort exposed to, infected with or recovered from COVID-19 (not recorded which). The donor label of this sample is uncertain. This chain joins TRBV6-2 or TRBV6-3 and TRBJ1-1; D uncertain. Here the CDR3 DNA reads TGTGCCAGCAGTTACTCGACTGCCACTGAAGCTTTCTTT. Translated: CASSYSTATEAFF.